This passage covers 12 T cell receptor beta chains from one sample sequenced in a study of beta chain features in type 1 diabetes. The authors reverse transcribed all of the isolated RNA, so sequencing captured expressed TCRB transcripts. Produced via immunoSEQ multiplex PCR; TCRdb's table is partial and in-frame only. The sample consists of around 360,000 clones, roughly 12% of them appearing once. The antigens of these receptors remain unknown. Study-level findings and limits: TCRB CDR3 length was moderately but significantly reduced in all four CD4+ subsets of Type 1 diabetes patients.

The source material was naive CD4+ T cells from blood. Source of these receptors: a woman aged 18 to 35 with type 1 diabetes.

The genes are TRBV11-3 and TRBJ2-1; D is ambiguous. This CDR3 contains 12 residues. Trimming shortened V by 4 bases and J by 12 bases, and 13 bases separated the two germline ends. In germline, CDR1 is SGHNT, CDR2 YENEEA. CDR3 coding DNA: TGTGCCAGCAGCTCCCCGGGTTCGGGGCAGTTCTTC. Protein product: CASSSPGSGQFF. Full variable domain (remainder filled in from reference TRBV11-3 and TRBJ2-1): EAGVVQSPRYKIIEKKQPVAFWCNPISGHNTLYWYLQNLGQGPELLIRYENEEAVDDSQLPKDRFSAERLKGVDSTLKIQPAELGDSAVYLCASSSPGSGQFFGPGTRLTVL.

This clone was seen a few times. The V and J genes are TRBV19 and TRBJ1-5; D not resolved. The CDR3 totals 14 residues. Germline CDR1 LNHDA, CDR2 SQIVND (reference sequence). The V gene lost 3 bases and the J gene lost 5 bases, with 11 bases spanning the gap. As DNA, the CDR3 is TGTGCCAGTAGTATGGATTTTGGGCATCAGCCCCAGCATTTT. Translated, it gives CASSMDFGHQPQHF.

This clone was picked up a small number of times. The J gene is TRBJ1-1, the V gene TRBV7-2; tentatively, D is TRBD1 (5 bases). CDR1 and CDR2 from the germline V gene are SGHTA and FQGNSA. V lost 4 bases, J lost 11 bases, and 20 bases lay in between. The CDR3 is 14 amino acids. The CDR3 DNA reads as TGTGCCAGCAGCTCGATACCCACCAGGGTGCCGGCTTTCTTT. Its protein is CASSSIPTRVPAFF.

This rearrangement joins TRBV30 to TRBJ1-4; 7 bases are shared with TRBD1. The CDR3 spans 17 residues. The germline V gene has CDR1 GTSNPN and CDR2 SVGIG (reference sequence). J lost 8 bases, V lost 4 bases, and 19 bases had no gene match. The CDR3 is CAWTRGKWSRQVEKLFF. The DNA for the CDR3 is TGTGCCTGGACCAGGGGGAAGTGGTCCCGTCAGGTCGAAAAACTGTTTTTT.

V and J are TRBV7-8 and TRBJ2-7; no clear D gene. The V gene's germline CDR1 is SGHVS and CDR2 FQNEAQ. V was shortened by 0 bases and J by 2 bases, with 2 bases between the two germline ends. The CDR3 spans 12 residues. The CDR3 loop is CASSLATYEQYF. The DNA for the CDR3 is TGTGCCAGCAGCTTAGCCACCTACGAGCAGTACTTC.

This sequence joins TRBV29-1 and TRBJ2-3, with D maybe TRBD2 (5 bases). V was cut by 1 base and J by 4 bases, with 12 bases left in between. Germline-derived CDR1 and CDR2 are SQVTM and ANQGSEA. The length of the CDR3 is 14 residues. The CDR3 bases are TGCAGCGTTGAAGCACCGGGAAGGGCAGATACGCAGTATTTT. Protein sequence: CSVEAPGRADTQYF.

This CDR3 is CASSEVGRLTNQPQHF. The CDR3 region has the DNA TGCGCCAGCAGTGAGGTCGGGAGACTGACGAATCAGCCCCAGCATTTT. The chain links TRBV10-2 to TRBJ1-5; D gene unclear. This CDR3 contains 16 residues. Germline CDR1 is WSHSY and CDR2 is SAAADI. Trimming removed 2 bases at V and 4 bases at J, with 15 bases between.

This clone was recorded a few times. J is TRBJ2-1 and V is TRBV4-3; 9 nucleotides agree with TRBD1. The CDR3 is 15 amino acids. The V segment lost 0 bases and the J segment 4 bases; nucleotides outside the gene matches: 1. Per the germline V gene, CDR1 is LGHNA and CDR2 is YSLEER. The CDR3 sequence: CASSQDGQGYNEQFF. The CDR3 coding sequence is TGCGCCAGCAGCCAAGATGGACAGGGGTACAATGAGCAGTTCTTC.

The chain carries TRBV19 and TRBJ1-1; D is possibly TRBD1 (5 bases). Per germline, CDR1 LNHDA and CDR2 SQIVND (reference sequence). V was pared by 7 bases and J by 4 bases, with 10 bases between. CDR3 size: 12 residues. The CDR3 reads CASNRGGTEAFF. As DNA, the CDR3 is TGTGCCAGTAACCGCGGGGGCACTGAAGCTTTCTTT.

CDR3 DNA: TGCGCCAGCAGCGCCAGGACAGGGGCCGATCAGCCCCAGCATTTT. Encoded protein: CASSARTGADQPQHF. This sequence joins TRBV5-1 and TRBJ1-5; 9 positions match TRBD1. The ends lost 4 bases at V and 5 bases at J; junction bases unmatched: 7. In germline, CDR1 is SGHRS, CDR2 YFSETQ. This CDR3 is built from 15 residues. Full variable domain (outside the CDR3, taken from reference TRBV5-1 and TRBJ1-5): KAGVTQTPRYLIKTRGQQVTLSCSPISGHRSVSWYQQTPGQGLQFLFEYFSETQRNKGNFPGRFSGRQFSNSRSEMNVSTLELGDSALYLCASSARTGADQPQHFGDGTRLSIL.

This clone was detected only a few times. The CDR3 protein is CASSSEKAFF. CDR3 nucleotide sequence: TGTGCCAGCAGCTCCGAGAAAGCTTTCTTT. The genes are TRBV11-2 and TRBJ1-1; no reliable D call. The CDR3 loop spans 10 amino acids. Germline CDR1 is SGHAT and CDR2 is FQNNGV. The V gene lost 4 bases and the J gene lost 9 bases, with 6 bases spanning the gap. The complete variable domain, with remaining parts taken from reference TRBV11-2 and TRBJ1-1, reads EAGVAQSPRYKIIEKRQSVAFWCNPISGHATLYWYQQILGQGPKLLIQFQNNGVVDDSQLPKDRFSAERLKGVDSTLKIQPAKLEDSAVYLCASSSEKAFFGQGTRLTVV.

This rearrangement joins TRBV6-1 to TRBJ2-7; maybe TRBD1 (5 bases). Germline values: CDR1 MNHNS, CDR2 SASEGT. This CDR3 has 14 residues. Trimming took 4 bases from V and 2 from J, leaving 12 bases between them. The CDR3 sequence is CASSVKQATYEQYF. DNA for the CDR3: TGTGCCAGCAGTGTAAAACAGGCCACCTACGAGCAGTACTTC.